The 10 T cell receptor beta chains given below trace back to one sample, sequenced in a study of Ad26.COV2.S vaccination and SARS-CoV-2 variants. Sequencing used immunoSEQ multiplex PCR; TCRdb keeps in-frame clones, though not all of them. The sample has about 420,000 clones, around nine tenths seen once. Documented treatment: around 19 received Ad26.COV2.S at low or high dose, single or two shots; roughly five received placebo; per-sample allocation not given. On day 63 after the first injection, vaccine and placebo recipients gave samples. Sequences were derived from peripheral blood, sampled in a trial of Ad26.COV2.S vaccine versus placebo. The receptors derive from a person aged 18-65 years who received the Ad26.COV2.S COVID-19 vaccine or a placebo.

The chain recombines TRBV6-5 with TRBJ1-6; D gene unclear. The germline CDR1 and CDR2 sequences are MNHEY and SVGAGI. V dropped 0 bases and J dropped 9 bases, with 6 bases sitting between them. The CDR3 runs 13 residues. CDR3 loop: CASSYSEISPLHF. CDR3 coding DNA: TGTGCCAGCAGTTACTCGGAGATTTCACCCCTCCACTTT.

V is TRBV12-3 or TRBV12-4 and J is TRBJ2-5, with D perhaps matching TRBD1 (5 bases). The CDR3 contains 13 residues. V was cut by 10 bases and J by 3 bases, with 15 bases left in between. The CDR3 is CAIQLDIEETQYF. CDR3 DNA sequence: TGTGCCATTCAGTTGGACATAGAAGAGACCCAGTACTTC.

The chain employs TRBV3-1 (or the pseudogene TRBV3-2) and TRBJ2-5, with 8 bases matching TRBD1. The germline V gene encodes CDR1 LGHDT and CDR2 YNNKEL (reference sequence). This CDR3 spans 15 amino acids. The trim removed 3 bases at V and 3 bases at J, leaving 6 bases unmatched. CDR3: CASSHPGQGEETQYF. CDR3 nucleotides: TGTGCCAGCAGCCACCCCGGACAGGGAGAAGAGACCCAGTACTTC.

The chain carries TRBV4-3 and TRBJ2-1; 8 nucleotides line up with TRBD2. The CDR3 extends over 14 amino acids. The germline gives CDR1 LGHNA, CDR2 YSLEER. Unmatched junction bases numbered 8, after V lost 0 bases and J lost 13 bases. CDR3 sequence reads: CASSQEFSGTLQFF. CDR3 in DNA: TGCGCCAGCAGCCAAGAGTTTAGCGGGACCTTACAGTTCTTC.

J is TRBJ2-3 and V is TRBV12-3 or TRBV12-4, with D unresolved. Trimming shortened V by 4 bases and J by 6 bases, and 11 bases separated the two germline ends. This CDR3 contains 13 residues. The CDR3 sequence: CASSSYLSDTQYF. The CDR3 DNA reads as TGTGCCAGCAGTTCCTACCTTAGTGATACGCAGTATTTT.

Only one count was recorded for this clone. The rearrangement joins TRBV13 to TRBJ2-7, with 10 bases lining up with TRBD1. Unmatched junction bases numbered 9, after V lost 2 bases and J lost 5 bases. The CDR3 extends over 16 amino acids. CDR1 and CDR2 from the germline V gene are PRHDT and FYEKMQ (reference sequence). CDR3 sequence (DNA): TGTGCCAGCAGCTTAAGGGCGGGACAGGGGATCCACGAGCAGTACTTC. Protein: CASSLRAGQGIHEQYF.

CDR3 protein: CASSFSDRSFGGYGYTF. The CDR3 DNA reads as TGTGCCAGCAGTTTTTCGGACAGGTCCTTCGGAGGCTATGGCTACACCTTC. V gene TRBV27 combines with J gene TRBJ1-2; 7 nucleotides match TRBD1. This CDR3 spans 17 amino acids. V trimming: 3 bases; J trimming: 4 bases; junction bases outside the gene matches: 14. Germline CDR1 and CDR2: MNHEY and SMNVEV (reference sequence).

The chain has TRBV27 and TRBJ1-3, with 9 bases identical to TRBD1. The CDR3 extends over 15 amino acids. V gave up 5 bases and J gave up 8 bases; unmatched junction bases: 10. Looked up from germline, CDR1 is MNHEY and CDR2 is SMNVEV (reference sequence). CDR3 protein: CASSPTGGPGYTIYF. As DNA, the CDR3 is TGTGCCAGCAGTCCTACAGGGGGCCCGGGTTACACCATATATTTT.

V is TRBV4-3 and J is TRBJ1-5; no clear D gene. This CDR3 contains 15 residues. Per the germline V gene, CDR1 is LGHNA and CDR2 is YSLEER. The ends were cut back, 1 base at V and 2 bases at J, with 9 bases in the middle. The CDR3 here is CASSQGRSGNQPQHF. The CDR3 nucleotides are TGCGCCAGCAGCCAAGGACGGAGTGGCAATCAGCCCCAGCATTTT.

A single count supports this clone. The chain couples TRBV4-1 to TRBJ1-1; no definite D call. CDR3 size: 12 residues. Trimming removed 0 bases at V and 8 bases at J, with 7 bases between. Germline assignment: CDR1 MGHRA and CDR2 YSYEKL. CDR3 bases: TGCGCCAGCAGCCAAGACGGCCTAGAAGCTTTCTTT. This encodes CASSQDGLEAFF.